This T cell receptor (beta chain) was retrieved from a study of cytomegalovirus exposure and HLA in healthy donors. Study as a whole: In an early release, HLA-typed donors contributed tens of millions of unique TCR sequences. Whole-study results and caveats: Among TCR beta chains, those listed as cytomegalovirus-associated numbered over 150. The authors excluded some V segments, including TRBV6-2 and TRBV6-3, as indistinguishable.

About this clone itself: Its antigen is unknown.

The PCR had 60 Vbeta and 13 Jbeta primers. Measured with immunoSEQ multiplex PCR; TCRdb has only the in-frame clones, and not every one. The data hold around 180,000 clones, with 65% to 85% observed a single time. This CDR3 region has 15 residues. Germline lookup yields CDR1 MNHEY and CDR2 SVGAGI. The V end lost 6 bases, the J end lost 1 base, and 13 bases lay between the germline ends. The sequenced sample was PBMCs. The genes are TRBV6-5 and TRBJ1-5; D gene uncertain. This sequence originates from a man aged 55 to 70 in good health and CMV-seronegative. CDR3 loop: CASSDLGGSNQPQHF. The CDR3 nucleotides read TGTGCCAGCAGCGATCTTGGAGGAAGCAATCAGCCCCAGCATTTT.